This T cell receptor beta chain originates from a study of radiation and T cells in renal cell carcinoma. Across the whole study: Nephrectomy followed 15 Gy stereotactic body radiation by 4 weeks.

Data came from immunoSEQ multiplex PCR; TCRdb stores just in-frame clones and leaves some out. This table holds around 160,000 clones, about 88% found once. As to time point: baseline pretreatment blood. Treatment reported: 15 Gy SBRT to primary tumor, nephrectomy 4 weeks later. Blood was sampled at baseline, 2 weeks and 4 weeks after SBRT. CDR1 and CDR2 from the germline V gene are LNHDA and SQIVND (reference sequence). The length of the CDR3 is 15 residues. With V trimmed by 3 bases and J by 3 bases, 1 base remained unmatched. This chain uses TRBV19 with TRBJ2-3; 12 bases line up with TRBD2. The receptor was isolated from a woman aged 70 to 79 with renal cell carcinoma. Sequencing used blood, obtained from a patient whose treatment included radiotherapy and nephrectomy. CDR3 residues: CASSIGLAGTDTQYF. The CDR3 DNA sequence: TGTGCCAGTAGTATCGGACTAGCGGGGACAGATACGCAGTATTTT.